A single sample is the source of the 32 T cell receptor beta chains below, sequenced in a study of T cell repertoires in cytomegalovirus infection. One entry per CDR3 protein, called by TCRdb with MiXCR from the reads. The profile shows 250,000 to 300,000 distinct CDR3 sequences, roughly a quarter of them singletons. Sequencing was done on a sample of PBMCs. These receptors were collected from a human donor in good health (CMV status not recorded). Some clones in this sample may be carry-over from other donors' samples.

In its sample, this clonotype was seen a few times. V is TRBV28 and J is TRBJ2-5; a weak D match, TRBD1 (5 bases). Germline-derived CDR1 and CDR2 are MDHEN and SYDVKM. The ends were cut back, 1 base at V and 4 bases at J, with 13 bases in the middle. The CDR3 sequence is 15 residues long. CDR3 amino acids: CASSLLARVRETQYF. The CDR3, as DNA: TGTGCCAGCAGTTTATTGGCCAGGGTAAGAGAGACCCAGTACTTC.

This clonotype occurred a few times. This chain connects TRBV10-3 to TRBJ2-7, with no clear D. Germline CDR1 ENHRY, CDR2 SYGVKD. V dropped 0 bases and J dropped 2 bases, with 11 bases sitting between them. The CDR3 is made up of 15 amino acids. The CDR3 DNA reads as TGTGCCATCAGTGAGTCGGCTGGCAGGACCTACGAGCAGTACTTC. Amino acid sequence: CAISESAGRTYEQYF.

This clonotype appeared many times. The junction departs from the called germline gene at one end, perhaps through a read error. This chain connects TRBV27 to TRBJ1-2, with 7 bases fitting TRBD1. In germline, CDR1 is MNHEY, CDR2 SMNVEV (reference sequence). The CDR3 sequence is 13 residues long. CDR3 DNA sequence: TGCGCCAGCAGCTTAACAGGGGACTATGGCTACACCTTC. Its protein is CASSLTGDYGYTF.

V usage is TRBV7-9 and J usage is TRBJ2-2; D is uncertain. Trimming removed 4 bases from V and 4 bases from J, with 16 bases in between. The CDR3 loop spans 16 amino acids. Germline CDR1 is SEHNR and CDR2 is FQNEAQ (reference sequence). The CDR3 loop reads CASSSRPATGTGELFF. The CDR3 coding sequence is TGTGCCAGCAGCTCAAGACCGGCTACGGGCACCGGGGAGCTGTTTTTT. Full variable domain (missing parts from reference TRBV7-9 and TRBJ2-2): DTGVSQNPRHKITKRGQNVTFRCDPISEHNRLYWYRQTLGQGPEFLTYFQNEAQLEKSRLLSDRFSAERPKGSFSTLEIQRTEQGDSAMYLCASSSRPATGTGELFFGEGSRLTVL.

CDR3 nucleotides: TGCAGCGCTGGAATTGGAGGGCGAGAGACCCAGTACTTC. It is translated as CSAGIGGRETQYF. The chain couples TRBV29-1 to TRBJ2-5; D is perhaps TRBD2 (6 bases). Germline V gene lookup returns CDR1 SQVTM and CDR2 ANQGSEA. There are 13 residues in the CDR3. Trimming pared 7 bases from V and 4 bases from J, leaving 16 bases between.

Ten or more counts support this clonotype. This sequence joins TRBV6-1 and TRBJ2-1; 10 positions agree with TRBD2. The CDR3 has 17 amino acids. J was trimmed by 4 bases and V by 7 bases; bases with no gene match: 13. The germline CDR1 and CDR2 sequences are MNHNS and SASEGT. CDR3 region: CASKYRGLAKTYNEQFF. CDR3 sequence (DNA): TGTGCCAGCAAATATAGGGGACTAGCGAAGACTTACAATGAGCAGTTCTTC.

This clonotype has a count of ten or more. This chain joins TRBV7-2 and TRBJ2-7, with TRBD1 matching over 7 bases. V trimming: 4 bases; J trimming: 2 bases; junction bases outside the gene matches: 8. This CDR3 spans 15 amino acids. Germline assignment: CDR1 SGHTA and CDR2 FQGNSA. The CDR3, as DNA: TGTGCCAGCAGCTCTGGAGACAGGGTGGCCTACGAGCAGTACTTC. It yields the protein CASSSGDRVAYEQYF.

This chain links TRBV7-9 with TRBJ2-2, with a tentative D call TRBD2 (5 bases). Trimming cost V 7 bases and J 3 bases, with 9 bases left between them. Looked up from germline, CDR1 is SEHNR and CDR2 is FQNEAQ (reference sequence). The CDR3 sequence is 13 residues long. CDR3 nucleotide sequence: TGTGCCAGCACCGGGATTTACACCGGGGAGCTGTTTTTT. Amino acid sequence: CASTGIYTGELFF.

This clonotype was picked up a small number of times. The chain uses TRBV27 and TRBJ2-3; perhaps TRBD2 as D (7 bases). Germline V CDR1 and CDR2: MNHEY, SMNVEV (reference sequence). The V gene lost 2 bases and the J gene lost 1 base, with 16 bases spanning the gap. The CDR3 runs to 17 residues. In DNA, the CDR3 is TGTGCCAGCAGTTTAGCGGGGGCGAGTCGAGGCACAGATACGCAGTATTTT. Amino acid sequence: CASSLAGASRGTDTQYF.

Remarks on this clonotype: This may come from a read error, since a much larger clone is one base off. The V and J genes are TRBV7-2 and TRBJ1-1, with TRBD1 as a possible D gene (5 bases). The V end lost 4 bases, the J end lost 0 bases, and 18 bases lay between the germline ends. The CDR3 consists of 17 residues. Germline V gene data show CDR1 as SGHTA and CDR2 as FQGNSA. The CDR3 loop is CASSSMSLRGLNTEAFF. DNA of the CDR3: TGTGCCAGCAGCTCAATGTCCTTAAGGGGTTTGAACACTGAAGCTTTCTTT.

This clonotype came up a few times. This rearrangement joins TRBV29-1 to TRBJ2-7; possibly TRBD1 for D (5 bases). This CDR3 region has 13 residues. V was pared by 2 bases and J by 2 bases, with 10 bases between. CDR1 and CDR2 (germline): SQVTM, ANQGSEA. The CDR3 bases are TGCAGCGTTGAAAATAAGGGGACCTACGAGCAGTACTTC. This codes for CSVENKGTYEQYF.

This chain connects TRBV5-8 to TRBJ2-3; 9 bases line up with TRBD2. The V gene end was trimmed by 3 bases and the J gene end by 6 bases; junction bases not matched to a gene: 11. Germline V gene lookup returns CDR1 SGHTS and CDR2 YDEGEE. CDR3 length: 16 residues. In DNA form, the CDR3 reads TGTGCCAGCAGCTCCGGCCGGTCTGCGGGGGGGGATACGCAGTATTTT. This encodes CASSSGRSAGGDTQYF.

In its sample, this clonotype was seen a few times. The gene calls are TRBV20-1 and TRBJ1-1; D remains unclear. This CDR3 has 14 amino acids. Per germline, CDR1 DFQATT and CDR2 SNEGSKA (reference sequence). Trimming removed 2 bases from V and 1 base from J, with 11 bases in between. CDR3 sequence reads: CSARYGQRNTEAFF. The CDR3, as DNA: TGCAGTGCTAGATATGGGCAGAGGAACACTGAAGCTTTCTTT.

This clonotype was picked up many times. The chain joins TRBV7-3 to TRBJ1-6; D is unclear. V was cut by 3 bases and J by 6 bases, with 15 bases left in between. The germline gives CDR1 SGHTA, CDR2 FQGTGA. This CDR3 spans 16 amino acids. CDR3 in amino acids: CASSLVAQDRNSPLHF. DNA of the CDR3: TGTGCCAGCAGCTTGGTCGCGCAGGATCGTAATTCACCCCTCCACTTT.

This clonotype showed up many times. The chain couples TRBV7-8 to TRBJ2-3, with TRBD2 as a possible D gene (5 bases). The CDR3 totals 16 residues. V shed 1 base and J shed 2 bases, with 13 bases lying between them. CDR1 SGHVS and CDR2 FQNEAQ come from the germline V gene. This CDR3 is CASSLGSGVNTDTQYF. The CDR3 DNA follows: TGTGCCAGCAGCTTAGGGTCCGGGGTCAACACAGATACGCAGTATTTT. The whole variable domain, filled in from reference TRBV7-8 and TRBJ2-3, reads GAGVSQSPRYKVAKRGQDVALRCDPISGHVSLFWYQQALGQGPEFLTYFQNEAQLDKSGLPSDRFFAERPEGSVSTLKIQRTQQEDSAVYLCASSLGSGVNTDTQYFGPGTRLTVL.

The J gene is TRBJ1-6, the V gene TRBV20-1; possibly TRBD1 for D (5 bases). V gave up 0 bases and J gave up 8 bases, with 17 bases separating them. Germline V gives CDR1 DFQATT, CDR2 SNEGSKA (reference sequence). CDR3 size: 16 residues. The chain's CDR3 is CSARDRFRVGDSPLHF. CDR3 nucleotide sequence: TGCAGTGCTAGAGACCGATTTAGGGTGGGGGATTCACCCCTCCACTTT.

The CDR3 is CASSEENTGELFF. In DNA form, the CDR3 reads TGTGCCAGCAGCGAAGAGAACACCGGGGAGCTGTTTTTT. The V and J genes are TRBV7-3 and TRBJ2-2; D ambiguous. V was trimmed by 5 bases and J by 1 base, leaving 5 bases between them. CDR3 size: 13 residues. The V gene's germline CDR1 is SGHTA and CDR2 FQGTGA.

This sequence joins TRBV12-3 or TRBV12-4 and TRBJ1-1; D is unclear. V was pared by 6 bases and J by 8 bases, with 13 bases between. The CDR3 consists of 12 residues. The CDR3: CASSNDLREAFF. CDR3 bases: TGTGCCAGCAGCAACGACCTGCGGGAAGCTTTCTTT.

This clonotype was observed a few times. This rearrangement joins TRBV7-9 to TRBJ1-4; D remains unclear. The CDR3 totals 16 residues. Germline loops: CDR1 SEHNR, CDR2 FQNEAQ (reference sequence). The V and J ends lost 5 bases and 1 base respectively, with 14 bases between them. The CDR3 spells CASSPPVRETNEKLFF. The CDR3 nucleotides read TGTGCCAGCAGCCCCCCGGTCCGGGAAACTAATGAAAAACTGTTTTTT.

This chain links TRBV3-1 with TRBJ1-4; D uncertain. The CDR3 contains 15 residues. The germline V and J ends were trimmed by 4 bases and 5 bases, with 14 bases remaining between them. Germline-derived CDR1 and CDR2 are LGHDT and YNNKEL (reference sequence). The CDR3 is CASSPGHDSNEKLFF. For the CDR3, the DNA is TGTGCCAGCAGCCCGGGTCACGATTCCAATGAAAAACTGTTTTTT.

The gene calls are TRBV7-3 and TRBJ1-4; D is perhaps TRBD1 (6 bases). Germline CDR1 and CDR2: SGHTA and FQGTGA. V gave up 2 bases and J gave up 3 bases, with 10 bases separating them. The CDR3 runs 15 residues. The CDR3 is CASSLGGSPNEKLFF. CDR3 nucleotide sequence: TGTGCCAGCAGCTTAGGGGGCTCTCCTAATGAAAAACTGTTTTTT.

The rearrangement joins TRBV6-2 or TRBV6-3 to TRBJ2-7; D is unclear. The germline V and J ends were trimmed by 5 bases and 0 bases, with 11 bases remaining between them. The CDR3 length is 14 residues. Germline V gene data show CDR1 as MNHEY and CDR2 as SVGEGT. The CDR3 sequence: CASSQTFPSYEQYF. Written as DNA, the CDR3 is TGTGCCAGCAGTCAAACCTTTCCCTCCTACGAGCAGTACTTC.

This chain uses TRBV12-3 or TRBV12-4 with TRBJ1-5; D gene uncertain. The CDR3 runs 13 residues. The ends were cut back, 2 bases at V and 5 bases at J, with 7 bases in the middle. As DNA, the CDR3 is TGTGCCAGCAGTTTAATAGACCATCAGCCCCAGCATTTT. Amino acid sequence: CASSLIDHQPQHF.

This clonotype was observed a handful of times. The J gene is TRBJ2-7, the V gene TRBV7-2; tentatively, D is TRBD2 (6 bases). Deletions cut 3 bases from V and 9 bases from J, with 15 bases between. The CDR3 extends over 13 amino acids. Germline CDR1 and CDR2: SGHTA and FQGNSA. The CDR3, as DNA: TGTGCCAGCAGCTTTGACGGGAGCACCCGGCAGTACTTC. Translation gives CASSFDGSTRQYF. Complete variable domain (other parts from reference TRBV7-2 and TRBJ2-7): GAGVSQSPSNKVTEKGKDVELRCDPISGHTALYWYRQSLGQGLEFLIYFQGNSAPDKSGLPSDRFSAERTGGSVSTLTIQRTQQEDSAVYLCASSFDGSTRQYFGPGTRLTVT.

This clonotype has just a few counts. This chain uses TRBV28 with TRBJ1-2, with D perhaps matching TRBD1 (5 bases). Germline CDR1 MDHEN, CDR2 SYDVKM. The CDR3 contains 14 residues. V lost 4 bases to trimming and J lost 2 bases, with 11 bases between them. CDR3 sequence: CASSSGTFNYGYTF. CDR3 nucleotides: TGTGCCAGCAGTTCTGGGACCTTCAACTATGGCTACACCTTC.

This sequence joins TRBV28 and TRBJ2-5, with 9 nucleotides matching TRBD1. After removal of 6 bases from V and 3 bases from J, the junction contained 11 bases not matched to a gene. The V gene's germline CDR1 is MDHEN and CDR2 SYDVKM. This CDR3 has 16 amino acids. The CDR3 DNA sequence: TGTGCCAGCAGCCCCCGGGACAGGGTGGCCAAAGAGACCCAGTACTTC. Its translation is CASSPRDRVAKETQYF.

A few counts support this clonotype. The chain uses TRBV10-3 and TRBJ2-5, with a possible D match to TRBD2 (6 bases). The V gene's germline CDR1 is ENHRY and CDR2 SYGVKD. The CDR3 totals 13 residues. V lost 8 bases, J lost 4 bases, and 14 bases lay in between. DNA of the CDR3: TGTGCCATCCGGCGGGGCGAAGGAGAGACCCAGTACTTC. It translates to CAIRRGEGETQYF.

Points on this clonotype: This may be a read error: a much more frequent sequence differs by one nucleotide. It is unclear where the CDR3 begins or ends on the DNA, so no DNA is shown, and the CDR3 is as TCRdb lists it. The chain combines TRBV7-2 with TRBJ2-3; the table names TRBD1, a call not compared with the DNA. From germline, CDR1 is SGHTA and CDR2 FQGNSA. 15 amino acids form the CDR3, both terminal residues included. This CDR3 reads CASSFGPGILDTQYF.

This chain uses TRBV28 with TRBJ1-6, with 8 bases identical to TRBD1. This CDR3 region has 12 residues. CDR1 is MDHEN, CDR2 SYDVKM, per germline. The trim removed 6 bases at V and 9 bases at J, leaving 1 base unmatched. The chain's CDR3 is CASRTGASPLHF. Here the CDR3 DNA reads TGTGCCAGCAGGACAGGGGCTTCACCCCTCCACTTT.

This clonotype turned up a few times. V usage is TRBV6-1 and J usage is TRBJ2-3, with a possible D match to TRBD1 (6 bases). The CDR3 is 12 amino acids. V was shortened by 5 bases and J by 7 bases, with 10 bases between the two germline ends. Looked up from germline, CDR1 is MNHNS and CDR2 is SASEGT. Here the CDR3 reads CASSQTGYTQYF. The CDR3 DNA sequence: TGTGCCAGCAGTCAGACAGGTTATACGCAGTATTTT.

Ten or more counts support this clonotype. The chain joins TRBV7-2 to TRBJ2-5, with D possibly matching TRBD1 (5 bases). Trimming took off 1 base at V and 5 bases at J, with 11 bases between the two ends. The CDR3 contains 14 residues. Germline V CDR1 and CDR2: SGHTA, FQGNSA. This chain's CDR3 is CASSLEGSFETQYF. The DNA for the CDR3 is TGTGCCAGCAGCTTAGAGGGGTCCTTTGAGACCCAGTACTTC.

This clonotype was detected many times. The rearrangement joins TRBV7-2 to TRBJ2-3, with 10 positions matching TRBD2. Germline assignment: CDR1 SGHTA and CDR2 FQGNSA. Trimming took 0 bases from V and 4 from J; bases not matched to a gene: 4. CDR3 size: 16 residues. CDR3 sequence (DNA): TGTGCCAGCAGCTTAGCTCTAGCGGGAGTCTCAGATACGCAGTATTTT. Amino acid sequence: CASSLALAGVSDTQYF.